This TCR beta chain was sequenced in a study of blood T cell repertoires in COVID-19. Across the whole study: COVID-19 samples, acute and convalescent, were from the United States, Italy and Spain. Nucleic acid was either cDNA or gDNA, and it came from T cells, B-cell-depleted T cells, or PBMCs.

Germline V CDR1 and CDR2: KGHSH, LQKENI. With 2 bases removed from V and 8 bases from J, the gap between germline ends came to 10 bases. The CDR3 spans 13 residues. Original processing notes: The assay estimated nucleated cells by amplifying reference gene primers. Some clones are missing from TCRdb's copy, which holds only in-frame ones; the method was immunoSEQ multiplex PCR. From that table come the V and J calls and clone size; the DNA was used to work out D and trimming. The table includes 200,000 to 250,000 clones, around nine tenths detected once. The genes are TRBV18 and TRBJ2-1; D not resolved. The material sequenced was peripheral blood. The source of this sequence is a woman aged 18-29 years who had recovered from COVID-19. Here the CDR3 reads CASSPTGSDEQFF. The CDR3 coding sequence is TGTGCCAGCTCACCAACCGGGTCCGATGAGCAGTTCTTC.